Described below is a single TCR beta chain sequence and its context. The CDR3 extends over 14 amino acids. The V gene lost 2 bases and the J gene lost 0 bases, with 8 bases spanning the gap. The germline V gene has CDR1 SGHRS and CDR2 YFSETQ. Produced via immunoSEQ multiplex PCR; TCRdb's table is partial and in-frame only. The top ten hold around 2.7% of the sample, which has about 97,000 clones, 65% to 85% seen once. The data were taken from a study of radiotherapy plus CTLA-4 blockade in lung cancer. The input for sequencing was peripheral blood, taken from a patient treated with radiotherapy plus ipilimumab. This chain connects TRBV5-1 to TRBJ1-1, with D uncertain. The source is a human donor with non-small cell lung cancer who had a partial response to radiotherapy plus ipilimumab. Some clones in this sample may be carry-over from other donors' samples. CDR3 DNA: TGCGCCAGCAGCTTTGGAGGCCTGAACACTGAAGCTTTCTTT. It specifies CASSFGGLNTEAFF.